Below, 7 T cell receptor beta chains from the same sample are listed, as sequenced in a study of blood T cell repertoires in COVID-19. The protocol was immunoSEQ multiplex PCR, while the TCRdb copy is restricted to in-frame clones and leaves out a portion. The table lists about 140,000 clones, around nine tenths of them singletons. The sample comprised peripheral blood. The receptors stem from a man aged 50 or older with active or convalescent COVID-19.

The chain recombines TRBV7-9 with TRBJ2-2, with TRBD1 as a possible D gene (6 bases). CDR3 length: 16 residues. V was shortened by 5 bases and J by 5 bases, with 18 bases between the two germline ends. Germline V CDR1 and CDR2: SEHNR, FQNEAQ (reference sequence). In DNA, the CDR3 is TGTGCCAGCAGCCCTACAGACAGGCTTAAAACCGGGGAGCTGTTTTTT. Residues: CASSPTDRLKTGELFF. The full variable domain, completed using reference TRBV7-9 and TRBJ2-2, is DTGVSQNPRHKITKRGQNVTFRCDPISEHNRLYWYRQTLGQGPEFLTYFQNEAQLEKSRLLSDRFSAERPKGSFSTLEIQRTEQGDSAMYLCASSPTDRLKTGELFFGEGSRLTVL.

V usage is TRBV28 and J usage is TRBJ1-4, with 7 bases matching TRBD1. The CDR3 loop spans 12 amino acids. Unmatched junction bases numbered 4, after V lost 7 bases and J lost 8 bases. Germline CDR1 is MDHEN and CDR2 is SYDVKM. CDR3 in DNA: TGTGCCAGCACGGGACAGAAAGAAAAACTGTTTTTT. The encoded protein is CASTGQKEKLFF.

The rearrangement joins TRBV6-5 to TRBJ1-1; possibly TRBD1 for D (5 bases). V was clipped by 4 bases and J by 1 base, with 7 bases between them. This CDR3 is built from 13 residues. Germline values: CDR1 MNHEY, CDR2 SVGAGI. The CDR3 loop is CASSLDRNTEAFF. CDR3 in DNA: TGTGCCAGCAGTTTAGACAGGAACACTGAAGCTTTCTTT.

CDR3 residues: CASSLDRNTEAFF. The CDR3 DNA reads as TGTGCCAGCAGCCTGGACAGGAACACTGAAGCTTTCTTT. V is TRBV2 and J is TRBJ1-1, with a tentative D call TRBD1 (6 bases). The germline V and J ends were trimmed by 6 bases and 1 base, with 9 bases remaining between them. Germline V CDR1 and CDR2: SNHLY, FYNNEI. This CDR3 comprises 13 residues.

V usage is TRBV2 and J usage is TRBJ2-1, with 10 bases aligning to TRBD1. Germline CDR1 SNHLY, CDR2 FYNNEI. The CDR3 length is 14 residues. Trimming at V came to 10 bases and at J to 7 bases, leaving 10 bases not matched to a gene. CDR3: CATASDRGYNEQFF. As DNA, the CDR3 is TGTGCCACCGCGTCGGACAGGGGGTATAATGAGCAGTTCTTC.

The chain links TRBV4-2 to TRBJ2-7, with a weak D call TRBD2 (6 bases). Germline lookup yields CDR1 LGHNA and CDR2 YNFKEQ. The CDR3 is 13 residues long. V shed 0 bases and J shed 7 bases, with 10 bases lying between them. CDR3 in amino acids: CASSQDPGGEQYF. The CDR3 DNA follows: TGTGCCAGCAGCCAAGATCCCGGGGGAGAGCAGTACTTC.

The chain joins TRBV4-1 to TRBJ2-3; 10 nucleotides agree with TRBD2. There are 16 residues in the CDR3. The V gene end was trimmed by 2 bases and the J gene end by 7 bases; junction bases not matched to a gene: 9. Germline V gene sequence: CDR1 MGHRA, CDR2 YSYEKL. The CDR3 loop is CASSQRGSGGVYTQYF. The CDR3 nucleotides are TGCGCCAGCAGCCAAAGGGGCAGCGGGGGGGTTTATACGCAGTATTTT.